These 32 T cell receptor beta chains share one sample of origin, sequenced in a study of blood T cell repertoires in COVID-19. The assay was immunoSEQ multiplex PCR, and TCRdb's table has in-frame clones only and misses some. Of approximately 58,000 clones in the sample, 80% to 95% are singletons; the top ten hold around 10%. Sequenced material: peripheral blood. The receptors stem from a woman of 80 years or more with active COVID-19.

The chain joins TRBV5-1 to TRBJ1-2; 11 bases map to TRBD1. J lost 6 bases, V lost 4 bases, and 8 bases had no gene match. This CDR3 spans 15 amino acids. In germline, CDR1 is SGHRS, CDR2 YFSETQ. The DNA for the CDR3 is TGCGCCAGCAGCCAGGACAGGGGGCCGGTAAATGGCTACACCTTC. Protein: CASSQDRGPVNGYTF.

This chain joins TRBV29-1 and TRBJ2-7, with D possibly called TRBD1 or TRBD2 (6 bases each). V lost 7 bases, J lost 6 bases, and 13 bases lay in between. From germline, CDR1 is SQVTM and CDR2 ANQGSEA. There are 11 residues in the CDR3. The CDR3 coding sequence is TGCAGCGCCGGCGAGGGGGGCGAGCAGTACTTC. Translated, it gives CSAGEGGEQYF.

This clone was seen only once. In nucleotides, the CDR3 is TGTGCCAGTAAGGGGACTATAAGCACAGATACGCAGTATTTT. As protein: CASKGTISTDTQYF. V and J are TRBV2 and TRBJ2-3, with 7 positions matching TRBD2. V lost 9 bases to trimming and J lost 0 bases; unmatched junction nucleotides: 6. Germline loops: CDR1 SNHLY, CDR2 FYNNEI. The CDR3 runs to 14 residues.

The V call is TRBV10-3, the J call TRBJ2-1; D is perhaps TRBD1 (6 bases). The CDR3 consists of 12 residues. Germline values: CDR1 ENHRY, CDR2 SYGVKD. The V gene lost 4 bases and the J gene lost 8 bases, with 9 bases spanning the gap. CDR3 in DNA: TGTGCCATCAGTGCGGACAGCGATGAGCAGTTCTTC. It codes for CAISADSDEQFF.

The rearrangement uses TRBV28 and TRBJ1-1; the match to TRBD1 covers 10 bases. With V trimmed by 6 bases and J by 4 bases, 8 bases remained unmatched. This CDR3 contains 15 residues. Germline CDR1 MDHEN, CDR2 SYDVKM. CDR3 in amino acids: CASRTGGPSGTEAFF. CDR3 in DNA: TGTGCCAGCAGGACAGGGGGCCCGAGCGGCACTGAAGCTTTCTTT. The complete variable domain, with remaining parts taken from reference TRBV28 and TRBJ1-1, reads DVKVTQSSRYLVKRTGEKVFLECVQDMDHENMFWYRQDPGLGLRLIYFSYDVKMKEKGDIPEGYSVSREKKERFSLILESASTNQTSMYLCASRTGGPSGTEAFFGQGTRLTVV.

CDR3 DNA sequence: TGTGCCAGCAGCTTGTCGGGACAGGGTGGAGGTGGCTACACCTTC. Translating it yields CASSLSGQGGGGYTF. The chain couples TRBV7-2 to TRBJ1-2, with 9 bases that match TRBD1. The CDR3 has 15 residues. CDR1 SGHTA and CDR2 FQGNSA come from the germline V gene. The V gene end was trimmed by 3 bases and the J gene end by 7 bases; junction bases not matched to a gene: 9.

The chain employs TRBV4-1 and TRBJ2-1, with D unresolved. Germline V gives CDR1 MGHRA, CDR2 YSYEKL. The CDR3 length is 13 residues. The V gene lost 1 base and the J gene lost 4 bases, with 5 bases spanning the gap. The CDR3 is CASSQVFYNEQFF. The CDR3 coding sequence is TGCGCCAGCAGCCAAGTCTTTTACAATGAGCAGTTCTTC.

The chain is built from TRBV7-8 and TRBJ1-1, with D tentatively TRBD1 (6 bases). The V end was cut by 1 base, the J end by 4 bases, with 13 bases between. The germline V gene encodes CDR1 SGHVS and CDR2 FQNEAQ. This CDR3 has 15 amino acids. As DNA, the CDR3 is TGTGCCAGCAGCTTAGGGCCGGGACACATCACTGAAGCTTTCTTT. It codes for CASSLGPGHITEAFF.

This clone was seen a handful of times. The gene calls are TRBV25-1 and TRBJ1-5; possible D gene TRBD1, 6 bases. Trimming shortened V by 3 bases and J by 0 bases, and 9 bases separated the two germline ends. The CDR3 is 15 residues long. Germline V gene lookup returns CDR1 MGHDK and CDR2 SYGVNS. CDR3 amino acids: CASSETGHSNQPQHF. The CDR3 coding sequence is TGTGCCAGCAGTGAGACAGGTCATAGCAATCAGCCCCAGCATTTT.

This clone was counted only a few times. CDR3 region: CASSLMNRMNSPLHF. Written as DNA, the CDR3 is TGTGCCAGCAGCTTAATGAACAGGATGAATTCACCCCTCCACTTT. The V call is TRBV7-9, the J call TRBJ1-6; D is perhaps TRBD1 (5 bases). V lost 2 bases to trimming and J lost 7 bases, with 12 bases between them. This CDR3 has 15 amino acids. Germline V gives CDR1 SEHNR, CDR2 FQNEAQ (reference sequence).

This sequence joins TRBV20-1 and TRBJ1-4; D unclear. With 4 bases removed from V and 5 bases from J, the gap between germline ends came to 5 bases. The CDR3 has 11 amino acids. Looked up from germline, CDR1 is DFQATT and CDR2 is SNEGSKA (reference sequence). The CDR3 sequence: CSAIRNEKLFF. Here the CDR3 DNA reads TGCAGTGCTATCCGGAATGAAAAACTGTTTTTT.

This clone was counted once. The V call is TRBV28, the J call TRBJ2-1, with TRBD2 identical over 11 bases. Germline CDR1 is MDHEN and CDR2 is SYDVKM. Trimming removed 7 bases from V and 3 bases from J; junction bases left unmatched: 5. The CDR3 sequence is 15 residues long. The CDR3 reads CASKTSGNHYNEQFF. The CDR3 nucleotides read TGTGCCAGCAAGACTAGCGGGAACCACTACAATGAGCAGTTCTTC.

The V and J genes are TRBV21-1 and TRBJ2-5; the D segment call TRBD2 is taken from the table without a DNA check. TRBV21-1 is annotated as a pseudogene. This CDR3 has 14 amino acids. In DNA form, the CDR3 reads TGTGCCAGCAGCCCCGGGTCGGGGGGAGAGACCCAGTACTTC. As protein: CASSPGSGGETQYF.

This clone appeared once. The genes are TRBV19 and TRBJ2-7; 10 bases are shared with TRBD2. The CDR3 covers 15 residues. V trimming: 5 bases; J trimming: 3 bases; junction bases outside the gene matches: 7. Germline loops: CDR1 LNHDA, CDR2 SQIVND (reference sequence). Written as DNA, the CDR3 is TGTGCCAGTAGTGTTACTAGCGGGGAAAACTACGAGCAGTACTTC. Translation: CASSVTSGENYEQYF.

This clone was counted once. V is TRBV28 and J is TRBJ2-5, with 7 bases aligning to TRBD1. Germline assignment: CDR1 MDHEN and CDR2 SYDVKM. This CDR3 is 13 amino acids long. V gave up 6 bases and J gave up 3 bases; unmatched junction bases: 4. Here the CDR3 DNA reads TGTGCCAGCAGAAGGACAGGAGAAGAGACCCAGTACTTC. Translation gives CASRRTGEETQYF.

This clone was recorded only once. The gene calls are TRBV28 and TRBJ2-1, with 10 positions matching TRBD1. The CDR3 sequence is 15 residues long. Germline trimming cut 6 bases from V and 4 bases from J; bases unmatched to any gene: 6. Germline loops: CDR1 MDHEN, CDR2 SYDVKM. The CDR3, as DNA: TGTGCCAGCAGCCCAGGACAGGGGGTGTACAATGAGCAGTTCTTC. Translated, it gives CASSPGQGVYNEQFF.

The chain recombines TRBV5-5 with TRBJ1-6; no clear D. The CDR3 runs to 14 residues. Germline CDR1 and CDR2: SGHKS and YYEKEE (reference sequence). Trimming took off 0 bases at V and 10 bases at J, with 11 bases between the two ends. CDR3 protein: CASSLVVSRSPLHF. CDR3 nucleotides: TGTGCCAGCAGCTTGGTGGTCAGCAGGTCACCCCTCCACTTT.

This clone was detected only once. The chain recombines TRBV24-1 with TRBJ2-3, with TRBD2 matching 7 bases. Losses at the gene ends were 2 bases for V and 2 bases for J; bases not matched to a gene: 6. This CDR3 is 16 amino acids long. CDR1 KGHDR and CDR2 SFDVKD come from the germline V gene. CDR3 nucleotide sequence: TGTGCCACCAGTGATTCCGATAGCGGGCACACAGATACGCAGTATTTT. It is translated as CATSDSDSGHTDTQYF.

The genes are TRBV28 and TRBJ2-3; D may be TRBD2 (7 bases). The germline CDR1 and CDR2 sequences are MDHEN and SYDVKM. The CDR3 length is 17 residues. Trimming removed 0 bases at V and 0 bases at J, with 13 bases between. The CDR3, as DNA: TGTGCCAGCAGTTTATGGGGAGGGGGGGTAAGCACAGATACGCAGTATTTT. It codes for CASSLWGGGVSTDTQYF.

V is TRBV18 and J is TRBJ2-7; unclear D gene. In germline, CDR1 is KGHSH, CDR2 LQKENI. V dropped 1 base and J dropped 0 bases, with 10 bases sitting between them. The length of the CDR3 is 15 residues. The CDR3 region has the DNA TGTGCCAGCTCACCACAACCCCTGAGCTCCTACGAGCAGTACTTC. This translates into CASSPQPLSSYEQYF.

The V and J genes are TRBV7-7 and TRBJ2-5; 10 bases map to TRBD1. Germline V gives CDR1 SSHAT, CDR2 FNYEAQ (reference sequence). The CDR3 contains 15 residues. Trimming cost V 6 bases and J 5 bases; bases outside gene matches: 9. The CDR3 DNA reads as TGTGCCAGCAGTCCCGGCGGGACAGGGGTCGAGACCCAGTACTTC. Translated, it gives CASSPGGTGVETQYF.

In its sample, this clone was seen once. The chain joins TRBV5-6 to TRBJ1-1; TRBD1 agrees at 8 bases. This CDR3 has 15 amino acids. After removal of 2 bases from V and 5 bases from J, the junction contained 8 bases not matched to a gene. Germline CDR1 SGHDT, CDR2 YYEEEE. Here the CDR3 DNA reads TGTGCCAGCAGCTTAGGGCAGGGGGCAAGGACTGAAGCTTTCTTT. Translation: CASSLGQGARTEAFF. Complete variable domain (other parts from reference TRBV5-6 and TRBJ1-1): DAGVTQSPTHLIKTRGQQVTLRCSPKSGHDTVSWYQQALGQGPQFIFQYYEEEERQRGNFPDRFSGHQFPNYSSELNVNALLLGDSALYLCASSLGQGARTEAFFGQGTRLTVV.

The gene calls are TRBV6-5 and TRBJ1-5; tentatively, D is TRBD1 (5 bases). Germline CDR1 MNHEY, CDR2 SVGAGI. The CDR3 is 14 residues long. V lost 4 bases and J lost 6, with 13 bases in between. The CDR3 bases are TGTGCCAGCAGTTCGCAGGGTTGGGGTCAGCCCCAGCATTTT. Protein: CASSSQGWGQPQHF.

Only one count was recorded for this clone. The J gene is TRBJ1-3, the V gene TRBV12-3 or TRBV12-4; no clear D gene. The CDR3 consists of 13 residues. V lost 3 bases to trimming and J lost 0 bases, with 3 bases between them. The CDR3 region is CASSFNSGNTIYF. The CDR3 DNA is TGTGCCAGCAGTTTCAACTCTGGAAACACCATATATTTT.

The chain has TRBV5-4 and TRBJ2-7, with a possible D match to TRBD2 (6 bases). The CDR3 length is 16 residues. CDR1 is SGHNT, CDR2 YYREEE, per germline (reference sequence). Trimming shortened V by 0 bases and J by 9 bases, and 22 bases separated the two germline ends. The chain's CDR3 is CASSLGRGTDLRGQYV. The CDR3 nucleotides read TGTGCCAGCAGCTTGGGGAGAGGGACTGATCTACGAGGGCAGTACGTC.

The rearrangement links TRBV7-2 to TRBJ2-3, with 8 bases fitting TRBD2. The CDR3 contains 16 residues. Germline V gene lookup returns CDR1 SGHTA and CDR2 FQGNSA. V dropped 0 bases and J dropped 1; count of bases not matched to a gene: 3. CDR3 sequence: CASSLAGGGRTDTQYF. CDR3 nucleotide sequence: TGTGCCAGCAGCTTAGCAGGCGGGGGGCGCACAGATACGCAGTATTTT.

About this clone: Other DNA sequences from this sample encode an identical CDR3 as well. The chain combines TRBV18 with TRBJ2-1, with TRBD2 as a possible D gene (5 bases). V lost 2 bases and J 5 bases, leaving 7 bases between the germline ends. The germline CDR1 and CDR2 sequences are KGHSH and LQKENI. The CDR3 is 13 amino acids. CDR3 region: CASSPSRDNEQFF. Here the CDR3 DNA reads TGTGCCAGCTCACCATCGAGGGACAATGAGCAGTTCTTC.

The chain uses TRBV28 and TRBJ2-5, with D possibly matching TRBD2 (5 bases). The V end was cut by 4 bases, the J end by 5 bases, with 23 bases between. Germline V gene lookup returns CDR1 MDHEN and CDR2 SYDVKM. The CDR3 extends over 17 amino acids. The CDR3 spells CASSSYQNGILGETQYF. CDR3 coding DNA: TGTGCCAGCAGTTCATATCAAAACGGGATCCTCGGGGAGACCCAGTACTTC.

V gene TRBV11-2 combines with J gene TRBJ2-7; possible D gene TRBD1, 6 bases. The V end lost 3 bases, the J end lost 2 bases, and 14 bases lay between the germline ends. The CDR3 extends over 15 amino acids. Germline V gene lookup returns CDR1 SGHAT and CDR2 FQNNGV. The CDR3, as DNA: TGTGCCAGCAGCTTGGCTGGGACATCCCCCTACGAGCAGTACGTC. Translating it yields CASSLAGTSPYEQYV.

The CDR3 loop reads CASRTRQGGQPQHF. The CDR3 DNA reads TGTGCCAGCAGGACAAGACAGGGGGGTCAGCCCCAGCATTTT. This rearrangement joins TRBV6-5 to TRBJ1-5, with 9 bases that match TRBD1. The CDR3 sequence is 14 residues long. Trimming cost V 6 bases and J 6 bases; bases outside gene matches: 6. Per germline, CDR1 MNHEY and CDR2 SVGAGI.

This sequence joins TRBV2 and TRBJ1-5; no reliable D call. This CDR3 is 14 amino acids long. V lost 8 bases to trimming and J lost 7 bases, with 18 bases between them. Germline-derived CDR1 and CDR2 are SNHLY and FYNNEI. DNA for the CDR3: TGTGCCAGCCGGGGTGGAACTAGCGGGCAGCCCCAGCATTTT. It yields the protein CASRGGTSGQPQHF.

This chain links TRBV28 with TRBJ1-2; D uncertain. The CDR3 totals 14 residues. Deletions cut 6 bases from V and 4 bases from J, with 15 bases between. The germline CDR1 and CDR2 sequences are MDHEN and SYDVKM. The CDR3 DNA is TGTGCCAGCAGCCAAGCGTTCACGGGCTATGGCTACACCTTC. Protein sequence: CASSQAFTGYGYTF.